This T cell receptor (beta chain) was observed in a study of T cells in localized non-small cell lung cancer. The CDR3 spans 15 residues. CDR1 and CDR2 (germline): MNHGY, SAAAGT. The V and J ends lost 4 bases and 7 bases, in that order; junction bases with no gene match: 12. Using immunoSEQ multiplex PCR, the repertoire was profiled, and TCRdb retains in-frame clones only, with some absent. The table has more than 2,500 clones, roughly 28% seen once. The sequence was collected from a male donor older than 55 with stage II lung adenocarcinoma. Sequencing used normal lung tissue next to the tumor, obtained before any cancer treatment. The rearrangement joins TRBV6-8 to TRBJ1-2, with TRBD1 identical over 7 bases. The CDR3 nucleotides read TGTGCCAGCAGTTCTCCCCAGACAGGGATCCGTGGCTACACCTTC. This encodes CASSSPQTGIRGYTF.